This is a list of T cell receptor beta chains from one sample in a study of cytomegalovirus exposure and HLA in healthy donors. Clones were read by immunoSEQ multiplex PCR, and TCRdb kept only the in-frame ones, dropping some. Altogether about 160,000 clones are present, 85% being singletons, with the ten largest covering 1%. The sequencing input was PBMCs. The receptors stem from a boy aged 2-9 years in good health and CMV-seronegative. CDR3s include the opening cysteine and the closing phenylalanine or tryptophan. The D gene is left open where the match is weak. The listing skips clone size in some rows; elsewhere it reads once, few, many or a size class.

J gene,D gene,clone size,V gene,CDR3 protein,CDR3 DNA
TRBJ2-1,TRBD2,few,TRBV19,CASINSGGNYNEQFF,TGTGCCAGTATCAATAGCGGGGGGAACTACAATGAGCAGTTCTTC
TRBJ1-2,NA,NA,TRBV30,CAWRWQGHGYTF,TGTGCCTGGAGGTGGCAGGGCCATGGCTACACCTTC
TRBJ2-1,NA,NA,TRBV10-1,CASSDWTTYNEQFF,TGCGCCAGCAGTGACTGGACTACGTACAATGAGCAGTTCTTC
TRBJ2-1,TRBD2,NA,TRBV15,CATEAGTSGYNEQFF,TGTGCCACCGAGGCCGGGACTAGCGGCTACAATGAGCAGTTCTTC
TRBJ1-5,NA,once,TRBV28,CASRGGGGNQPQHF,TGTGCCAGCAGGGGCGGGGGGGGCAATCAGCCCCAGCATTTT
TRBJ1-1,TRBD1,NA,TRBV7-8,CASSSSRQGANTEAFF,TGTGCCAGCAGCTCGTCCCGACAGGGGGCGAACACTGAAGCTTTCTTT
TRBJ1-5,TRBD1,NA,TRBV27,CASSPGQGLLQPQHF,TGTGCCAGCAGTCCCGGACAGGGACTCCTTCAGCCCCAGCATTTT
TRBJ2-5,TRBD2,NA,TRBV7-9,CASSGRTSGRAGETQYF,TGTGCCAGCAGCGGGAGGACTAGCGGGAGGGCCGGAGAGACCCAGTACTTC
TRBJ2-1,TRBD2,NA,TRBV27,CASSYRLTSVKSGYNEQFF,TGTGCCAGCAGCTATCGACTGACTAGCGTAAAAAGCGGATACAATGAGCAGTTCTTC
TRBJ2-7,TRBD2,NA,TRBV25-1,CASSPTSGDKGWYEQYF,TGTGCCAGCAGTCCGACTAGCGGGGATAAGGGATGGTACGAGCAGTACTTC
TRBJ1-5,NA,NA,TRBV28,CASSPSGKSNQPQHF,TGTGCCAGCAGTCCCTCAGGGAAGAGCAATCAGCCCCAGCATTTT
TRBJ2-5,NA,NA,TRBV27,CASSPGRAPKETQYF,TGTGCCAGCAGTCCGGGCAGGGCCCCCAAAGAGACCCAGTACTTC
TRBJ2-5,TRBD1,NA,TRBV7-2,CASSLGQGGRGTQYF,TGTGCCAGCAGCTTAGGACAGGGCGGTCGTGGGACCCAGTACTTC
TRBJ1-2,NA,few,TRBV5-4,CASSLGDIEGYGYTF,TGTGCCAGCAGCTTGGGGGACATCGAGGGGTATGGCTACACCTTC
TRBJ1-2,NA,few,TRBV9,CASSVGGGNYGYTF,TGTGCCAGCAGCGTAGGAGGGGGTAACTATGGCTACACCTTC
TRBJ2-5,NA,few,TRBV4-1,CASSQVVSGEIQETQYF,TGCGCCAGCAGCCAAGTGGTTTCTGGGGAGATCCAAGAGACCCAGTACTTC
TRBJ2-1,TRBD2,NA,TRBV29-1,CSVGTSEFYNEQFF,TGCAGCGTAGGGACTAGCGAATTCTACAATGAGCAGTTCTTC
TRBJ2-3,TRBD2,few,TRBV5-1,CASSLAAGGATDTQYF,TGCGCCAGCAGCTTGGCGGCGGGAGGCGCCACAGATACGCAGTATTTT
TRBJ1-1,TRBD1,NA,TRBV6-1,CASMSWTGNTEAFF,TGTGCCAGCATGAGCTGGACAGGGAACACTGAAGCTTTCTTT
TRBJ1-2,NA,NA,TRBV11-2,CASSLGGVGTRGGYTF,TGTGCCAGCAGCTTAGGAGGAGTCGGCACCCGGGGTGGCTACACCTTC
TRBJ1-5,TRBD1,NA,TRBV11-2,CASSRDQGAGQPQHF,TGTGCCAGCAGCCGCGATCAGGGGGCTGGACAGCCCCAGCATTTT
TRBJ1-6,NA,NA,TRBV28,CASSDQNSPLHF,TGTGCCAGCAGTGATCAGAATTCACCCCTCCACTTT
TRBJ1-3,NA,NA,TRBV15,CATSRQIAGNTIYF,TGTGCCACCAGCAGACAGATAGCGGGAAACACCATATATTTT
TRBJ2-4,TRBD2,once,TRBV6-5,CASRDGGGNKNIQYF,TGTGCCAGCAGAGACGGGGGGGGAAACAAAAACATTCAGTACTTC